These T cell receptor beta chains were read from a single sample in a study of immune cell composition in non-small cell lung cancer. This table comes from immunoSEQ multiplex PCR, and its TCRdb copy is limited to in-frame clones, with some not included. The sample has about 10,000 clones; 55% to 75% are singletons. Sequenced: lung tumor tissue. The source of these receptors is a human donor with non-small cell lung cancer. The CDR3 runs from the conserved cysteine through the conserved F or W. D genes are given only for firm matches. For some rows the clone size is stated as once, few or many, or as a class when expanded; others skip it.

j_call d_call v_call clone_size cdr3_nt cdr3_aa
TRBJ1-2 TRBD1 TRBV7-2 - TGTGCCAGCAGCCCCCGTGAAGGGGGCTTCTATGGCTACACCTTC CASSPREGGFYGYTF
TRBJ2-1 - TRBV7-8 - TGTGCCAGCAGCTTATCCAGCGGGCATAATGAGCAGTTCTTC CASSLSSGHNEQFF
TRBJ2-3 TRBD1 TRBV5-1 - TGCGCCAGCAGCTCCCCGGACAGGTCGACAGATACGCAGTATTTT CASSSPDRSTDTQYF
TRBJ1-6 - TRBV27 once TGTGCCAGCAGTTTCTCCGGGAGCAATAATTCACCCCTCCACTTT CASSFSGSNNSPLHF
TRBJ2-4 - TRBV10-2 - TGCGCCAGCAGTGAGTCGGCAGGGGCCCGACGCGGCAACATTCAGTACTTC CASSESAGARRGNIQYF
TRBJ1-3 - TRBV4-3 - TGCGCCAGCAGCCAAGAATTCTCTGGAAACACCATATATTTT CASSQEFSGNTIYF
TRBJ2-3 - TRBV11-2 - TGTGCCAGCAGCTTTAATGCCCGACAGGATACGCAGTATTTT CASSFNARQDTQYF
TRBJ2-2 TRBD1 TRBV2 few TGTGCCAGCAGCGGGGGACAGGTCGCGCCCGGGGAGCTGTTTTTT CASSGGQVAPGELFF
TRBJ1-2 - TRBV5-1 medium-sized TGCGCCACCTCACTGTTGGGGGAATCTAACTATGGCTACACCTTC CATSLLGESNYGYTF
TRBJ1-1 - TRBV5-6 - TGTGCCAGCAGCTTTTACGGCGCCAGGGGAGGGACTGAAGCTTTCTTT CASSFYGARGGTEAFF
TRBJ2-7 TRBD1 TRBV10-2 - TGCGCCAGCAGGGACCGGGACAGGGTGACCTACGAGCAGTACTTC CASRDRDRVTYEQYF
TRBJ2-7 TRBD1 TRBV5-4 - TGTGCCAGCAGCTTGGGTTTAGGACAGGGATCCTACGAGCAGTACTTC CASSLGLGQGSYEQYF
TRBJ1-4 TRBD1 TRBV7-2 once TGTGCCAGCAGCTTAGCCTCGGGACAGAATAATGAAAAACTGTTTTTT CASSLASGQNNEKLFF
TRBJ2-6 - TRBV27 - TGTGCCAGCAGTTTATCGGTGGGGTTAACTGGGGCCAACGTCCTGACTTTC CASSLSVGLTGANVLTF